Shown below are 26 T cell receptor beta chains from a single sample sequenced in a study of T cells after yellow fever vaccination (dated by TCRdb to about 2019). This sample's treatment or condition label indicates: live attenuated yellow fever vaccine strain. The library was built by means of 5' RACE. Sequencer: Illumina HiSeq 2500. TCRdb reanalyzed the raw reads on its own, using fastp at Q25 for trimming and MiXCR for clone calling, and kept in-frame beta chains. Here each entry gathers all rows of one CDR3 protein and keeps the most common genes and DNA. The sample table contains more than 3,500 distinct CDR3 sequences; only one count was recorded for 7.8% of them. Around 66% of the sample is taken by the ten largest. The sequenced sample was PBMCs, either bulk or a sorted T-cell subset (CD4+, CD8+, memory, or dextramer-sorted; not recorded which), obtained 35 to 50 days after the first yellow fever vaccination. Source of these receptors: a man aged 18-30 years who received the YFV17D yellow fever vaccine.

This clonotype was counted many times. In nucleotides, the CDR3 is TGCGCCAGCAGCCCCGGGGCGGTGAACACTGAAGCTTTCTTT. This translates into CASSPGAVNTEAFF. The chain employs TRBV4-1 and TRBJ1-1, with a possible D match to TRBD1 (5 bases). With 4 bases removed from V and 0 bases from J, the gap between germline ends came to 9 bases. The CDR3 has 14 amino acids. The germline V gene has CDR1 MGHRA and CDR2 YSYEKL.

This clonotype was found many times. V usage is TRBV10-3 and J usage is TRBJ1-3, with unresolved D. Germline V gives CDR1 ENHRY, CDR2 SYGVKD. The CDR3 sequence is 12 residues long. V shed 7 bases and J shed 4 bases, with 8 bases lying between them. CDR3 in amino acids: CAINGVGNTIYF. The CDR3, as DNA: TGTGCCATCAACGGGGTCGGAAACACCATATATTTT.

At least ten counts were recorded for this clonotype. The chain links TRBV7-8 to TRBJ2-7, with D perhaps assigned TRBD1 or TRBD2 (6 bases each). Between the trimmed V and J ends, which lost 7 bases and 0 bases, there was a span of 19 bases. CDR1 is SGHVS, CDR2 FQNEAQ, per germline. This CDR3 has 16 amino acids. The CDR3 DNA sequence: TGTGCCAGCACCCCAGATGGGGGGCAGAGCTCCTACGAGCAGTACTTC. It yields the protein CASTPDGGQSSYEQYF.

This clonotype was seen once. The V and J genes are TRBV12-3 or TRBV12-4 and TRBJ2-5, with D possibly matching TRBD2 (5 bases). Trimming stripped 6 bases from V and 6 bases from J, with 11 bases between. The length of the CDR3 is 12 residues. CDR3 protein: CASSGVVKTQYF. The CDR3 DNA follows: TGTGCCAGCAGCGGGGTGGTGAAGACCCAGTACTTC.

Relative to its sample, this clonotype is hyperexpanded. The V and J genes are TRBV7-9 and TRBJ2-1; TRBD1 might be the D (5 bases). The CDR3 is 14 amino acids. V was trimmed by 5 bases and J by 9 bases, leaving 17 bases between them. Germline V gene lookup returns CDR1 SEHNR and CDR2 FQNEAQ (reference sequence). The CDR3 sequence: CASSPRAGKGEQFF. The CDR3, as DNA: TGTGCCAGCAGCCCAAGGGCAGGGAAGGGTGAGCAGTTCTTC.

This clonotype was picked up many times. CDR3: CASSLGLEYSNQPQHF. As DNA, the CDR3 is TGTGCCAGCAGCTTAGGCCTCGAATATAGCAATCAGCCCCAGCATTTT. This rearrangement joins TRBV7-8 to TRBJ1-5; the D is unclear. Germline loops: CDR1 SGHVS, CDR2 FQNEAQ. Trimming cost V 1 base and J 0 bases, with 10 bases left between them. This CDR3 is 16 amino acids long.

This clonotype has ten or more counts. This chain uses TRBV27 with TRBJ1-6; 8 nucleotides line up with TRBD1. Per the germline V gene, CDR1 is MNHEY and CDR2 is SMNVEV (reference sequence). The CDR3 runs to 16 residues. The V segment lost 5 bases and the J segment 8 bases; nucleotides outside the gene matches: 11. This CDR3 is CASSPRQTGGDSPLHF. Written as DNA, the CDR3 is TGTGCCAGCAGTCCCCGACAAACAGGGGGGGATTCACCCCTCCACTTT.

This clonotype has a count of ten or more. One end of the junction does not line up with germline, which may come from a read error. V and J are TRBV7-2 and TRBJ2-5; D possibly corresponds to TRBD2 (7 bases). Germline assignment: CDR1 SGHTA and CDR2 FQGNSA. The CDR3 is 13 amino acids. CDR3 residues: CASSSTKRGGGRF. In nucleotides, the CDR3 is TGTGCCAGCAGCTCAACCAAAAGGGGGGGGGGTCGCTTC.

The sample holds many counts of this clonotype. The rearrangement links TRBV5-1 to TRBJ1-1; 8 bases are a match to TRBD1. J lost 1 base, V lost 6 bases, and 2 bases had no gene match. CDR1 is SGHRS, CDR2 YFSETQ, per germline. The CDR3 is 13 residues long. CDR3 in amino acids: CASTGQGNTEAFF. In DNA, the CDR3 is TGCGCCAGCACCGGACAGGGGAACACTGAAGCTTTCTTT.

This clonotype was counted many times. This chain links TRBV7-2 with TRBJ2-2, with a tentative D call TRBD1 (6 bases). This CDR3 has 14 amino acids. With 7 bases removed from V and 6 bases from J, the gap between germline ends came to 15 bases. Germline CDR1 SGHTA, CDR2 FQGNSA. For the CDR3, the DNA is TGTGCCAGCACCCCAACCAGGGGTCCCGGGGAGCTGTTTTTT. It translates to CASTPTRGPGELFF.

This clonotype was recorded at least ten times. The rearrangement links TRBV19 to TRBJ1-1, with D perhaps TRBD1 (5 bases). This CDR3 has 13 amino acids. The V end was cut by 5 bases, the J end by 4 bases, with 11 bases between. CDR1 is LNHDA, CDR2 SQIVND, per germline (reference sequence). The CDR3 DNA reads as TGTGCCAGTAGTTGGTCAGGGAGCACTGAAGCTTTCTTT. Its protein is CASSWSGSTEAFF.

This clonotype has a count of ten or more. This chain's CDR3 is CASRGLGPTYNEQFF. In nucleotides, the CDR3 is TGTGCCAGCAGAGGACTGGGACCGACGTACAATGAGCAGTTCTTC. The chain has TRBV12-3 or TRBV12-4 and TRBJ2-1; D is possibly TRBD1 or TRBD2 (5 bases each). Trimming pared 6 bases from V and 4 bases from J, leaving 16 bases between. The CDR3 has 15 residues.

The chain links TRBV5-4 to TRBJ1-3; D remains unclear. Per the germline V gene, CDR1 is SGHNT and CDR2 is YYREEE (reference sequence). V was pared by 3 bases and J by 0 bases, with 4 bases between. This CDR3 spans 13 amino acids. This CDR3 is CASSYISGNTIYF. The CDR3 bases are TGTGCCAGCAGCTACATCTCTGGAAACACCATATATTTT.

This sequence joins TRBV3-1 and TRBJ1-2, with D unclear. CDR1 is LGHDT and CDR2 is YNNKEL in the germline V gene (reference sequence). The V end lost 4 bases, the J end lost 3 bases, and 9 bases lay between the germline ends. The CDR3 is 13 residues long. CDR3 amino acids: CASSPFSDYGYTF. For the CDR3, the DNA is TGTGCCAGCAGCCCCTTTTCTGACTATGGCTACACCTTC.

DNA of the CDR3: TGCAGTGCTAGAGATTTACGGGGGCTAACGTCACGGGAGCAGTACTTC. Translated: CSARDLRGLTSREQYF. This chain joins TRBV20-1 and TRBJ2-7; D may be TRBD1 or TRBD2 (6 bases each). CDR3 length: 16 amino acids. The V and J ends lost 0 bases and 7 bases respectively, with 22 bases between them. CDR1 is DFQATT and CDR2 is SNEGSKA in the germline V gene (reference sequence).

This clonotype was seen many times. The chain is built from TRBV4-1 and TRBJ2-3, with 10 bases that match TRBD1. The CDR3 sequence is 16 residues long. With V trimmed by 4 bases and J by 1 base, 5 bases remained unmatched. Germline V lookup: CDR1 MGHRA, CDR2 YSYEKL. CDR3 sequence: CASSPRQGAGTDTQYF. In DNA form, the CDR3 reads TGCGCCAGCAGCCCACGACAGGGGGCGGGCACAGATACGCAGTATTTT.

This clonotype was recorded many times. The chain combines TRBV6-5 with TRBJ1-2; D may be TRBD1 (6 bases). This CDR3 has 16 residues. Trimming stripped 2 bases from V and 7 bases from J, with 20 bases between. The germline CDR1 and CDR2 sequences are MNHEY and SVGAGI. CDR3 residues: CASSYGVGGDLSGYTF. The CDR3 DNA follows: TGTGCCAGCAGTTACGGCGTCGGGGGCGATTTATCTGGCTACACCTTC.

This clonotype has at least ten counts. The rearrangement joins TRBV7-9 to TRBJ1-2, with 8 bases that match TRBD1. V dropped 3 bases and J dropped 4; count of bases not matched to a gene: 16. CDR1 and CDR2 (germline): SEHNR, FQNEAQ (reference sequence). The CDR3 sequence is 18 residues long. The CDR3 here is CASSFYPSWTGWGYGYTF. Here the CDR3 DNA reads TGTGCCAGCAGCTTTTATCCCTCATGGACAGGGTGGGGCTATGGCTACACCTTC.

The sample holds many counts of this clonotype. The chain employs TRBV5-4 and TRBJ1-1, with 10 bases identical to TRBD1. CDR3 length equals 15 residues. Trimming at V came to 2 bases and at J to 4 bases, leaving 5 bases not matched to a gene. CDR1 and CDR2 (germline): SGHNT, YYREEE (reference sequence). The DNA of the CDR3 is TGTGCCAGCAGCTTCTGGGACAGGGGAATCACTGAAGCTTTCTTT. It specifies CASSFWDRGITEAFF.

Only a few counts were recorded for this clonotype. The chain uses TRBV7-2 and TRBJ2-2; 11 nucleotides align to TRBD2. This CDR3 has 20 amino acids. V lost 0 bases to trimming and J lost 3 bases; unmatched junction nucleotides: 12. CDR1 and CDR2 (germline): SGHTA, FQGNSA. In nucleotides, the CDR3 is TGTGCCAGCAGCTTAGCCTTACCCCACCTAGCGGGGGGCTACACCGGGGAGCTGTTTTTT. Protein sequence: CASSLALPHLAGGYTGELFF.

This clonotype was seen ten or more times. The CDR3 here is CASSLLGLGNTIYF. The CDR3 DNA is TGTGCCAGCAGCCTCCTTGGTCTTGGAAACACCATATATTTT. The chain joins TRBV9 to TRBJ1-3, with unresolved D. The V end lost 4 bases, the J end lost 3 bases, and 11 bases lay between the germline ends. Germline-derived CDR1 and CDR2 are SGDLS and YYNGEE. There are 14 residues in the CDR3.

This clonotype occurred many times. The rearrangement uses TRBV6-5 and TRBJ1-1; 9 positions agree with TRBD1. The V segment lost 4 bases and the J segment 0 bases; nucleotides outside the gene matches: 3. Germline loops: CDR1 MNHEY, CDR2 SVGAGI. There are 15 residues in the CDR3. In DNA form, the CDR3 reads TGTGCCAGCAGTTCCGGGACAGGGCTGAACACTGAAGCTTTCTTT. Its translation: CASSSGTGLNTEAFF.

This clonotype occurred many times. This chain joins TRBV29-1 and TRBJ2-7; D is perhaps TRBD1 or TRBD2 (6 bases each). Germline values: CDR1 SQVTM, CDR2 ANQGSEA. The V gene lost 3 bases and the J gene lost 4 bases, with 13 bases spanning the gap. CDR3 length equals 13 residues. The DNA of the CDR3 is TGCAGCGTTGATGAGGGGGAGGTATACGAGCAGTACTTC. This gives the protein CSVDEGEVYEQYF.

Ten or more counts support this clonotype. The CDR3 nucleotides are TGCAGTGCTAGAGCAGGGCCAACTAACTATGGCTACACCTTC. Translating it yields CSARAGPTNYGYTF. The V and J genes are TRBV20-1 and TRBJ1-2, with D tentatively TRBD1 (5 bases). The CDR3 has 14 amino acids. Germline assignment: CDR1 DFQATT and CDR2 SNEGSKA (reference sequence). Trimming removed 1 base at V and 0 bases at J, with 9 bases between.

This clonotype occurred many times. This chain joins TRBV20-1 and TRBJ1-1; TRBD1 matches 10 bases. The CDR3 totals 14 residues. Germline loops: CDR1 DFQATT, CDR2 SNEGSKA (reference sequence). With V trimmed by 4 bases and J by 2 bases, 4 bases remained unmatched. This CDR3 is CSATRQGANTEAFF. CDR3 sequence (DNA): TGCAGTGCTACTAGACAGGGGGCTAACACTGAAGCTTTCTTT.

The J gene is TRBJ1-2, the V gene TRBV4-2; a possible D gene is TRBD1 (5 bases). This CDR3 comprises 13 residues. CDR1 and CDR2 (germline): LGHNA, YNFKEQ. Trimming took off 4 bases at V and 9 bases at J, with 15 bases between the two ends. The CDR3 bases are TGTGCCAGCAGCCCCGGGACCCTCTACTGCTACACCTTC. It yields the protein CASSPGTLYCYTF.